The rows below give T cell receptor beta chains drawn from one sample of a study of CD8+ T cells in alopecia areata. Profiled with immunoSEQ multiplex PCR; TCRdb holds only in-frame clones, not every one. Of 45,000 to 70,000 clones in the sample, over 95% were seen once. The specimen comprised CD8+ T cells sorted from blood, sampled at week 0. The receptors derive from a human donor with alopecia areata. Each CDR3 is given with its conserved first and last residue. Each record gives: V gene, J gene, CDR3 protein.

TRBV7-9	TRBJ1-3	CASSLARTERSGNTIYF
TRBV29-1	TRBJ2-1	CSVVVGGPRNEQFF
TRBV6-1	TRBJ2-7	CASSEIYWTGTYEQYF
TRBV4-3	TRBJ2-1	CASSQDRGSYNEQFF
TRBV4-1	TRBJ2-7	CASSQERGSWYEQYF
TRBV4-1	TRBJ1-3	CASSQDGNTIYF
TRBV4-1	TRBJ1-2	CASSQDRRGSYYGYTF
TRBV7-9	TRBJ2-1	CASSNHLRDRGRDEQFF
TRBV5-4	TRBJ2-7	CASSLGQGDYYEQYF
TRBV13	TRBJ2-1	CASSLKLISYNEQFF
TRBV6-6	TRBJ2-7	CASSYEGRTYEQYF
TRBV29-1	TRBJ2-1	CSVDRTSGGYSYNEQFF
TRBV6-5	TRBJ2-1	CASSYGAGASNEQFF
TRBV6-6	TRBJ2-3	CASSYRGVPDTQYF
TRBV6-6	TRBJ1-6	CASRGDGLYNSPLHF
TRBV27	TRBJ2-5	CASSPERGDQETQYF
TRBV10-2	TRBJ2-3	CASETRGGRADTQYF
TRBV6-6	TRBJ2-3	CASTATGTQYF
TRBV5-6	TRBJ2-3	CASSLSADDTQYF
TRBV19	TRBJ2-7	CASSTGQGAYEQYF
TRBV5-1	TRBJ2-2	CASGEGDTGELFF
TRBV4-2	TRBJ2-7	CASSPRELGSYEQYF
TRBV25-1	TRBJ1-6	CASSDPGYNSPLHF
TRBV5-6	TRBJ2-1	CASSPDSYNEQFF
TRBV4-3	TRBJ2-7	CASSPSTGTYEQYF
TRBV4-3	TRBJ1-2	CASSPGTGVTNYGYTF
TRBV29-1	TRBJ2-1	CSAKGQGSSYNEQFF
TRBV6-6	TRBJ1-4	CASSATGGGREKLFF
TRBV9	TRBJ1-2	CASSTGTGSGYTF
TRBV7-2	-	CASSFWGDSYEQYF